This passage covers 4 T cell receptor beta chains from one sample sequenced in a study of glioma-infiltrating T cells. Amplification of TCR alpha and beta CDR3 regions from RNA used iRepertoire nested multiplex PCR. MiXCR, run by TCRdb on the multiplex PCR reads, gives a single entry per CDR3 protein. The sample consists of approximately 130,000 distinct CDR3 sequences, approximately 24% of them appearing once. Sequenced input: glioma tissue, nonneoplastic brain tissue, or PBMCs (not recorded which). The receptors derive from a human donor with low-grade glioma or glioblastoma, undergoing nonglioma brain surgery, or in good health (not recorded which).

The rearrangement joins TRBV20-1 to TRBJ2-1, with 10 bases identical to TRBD2. The CDR3 extends over 15 amino acids. J gave up 6 bases and V 0 bases, and 5 bases lay outside the gene matches. The germline V gene has CDR1 DFQATT and CDR2 SNEGSKA (reference sequence). The CDR3 spells CSAREWTSGTNEQFF. The CDR3 nucleotides read TGCAGTGCTAGAGAATGGACTAGCGGCACCAATGAGCAGTTCTTC.

The rearrangement joins TRBV7-7 to TRBJ2-3; 7 bases map to TRBD1. Germline CDR1 and CDR2: SSHAT and FNYEAQ (reference sequence). This CDR3 region has 14 residues. The J segment lost 4 bases and the V segment lost 5 bases, leaving 6 bases of the junction unmatched. The CDR3 nucleotides read TGTGCCAGCAGCCCCCAGACAGGGCCAGATACGCAGTATTTT. Translating gives CASSPQTGPDTQYF.

This clonotype was observed a handful of times. This chain joins TRBV20-1 and TRBJ1-2; perhaps TRBD1 as D (5 bases). In germline, CDR1 is DFQATT, CDR2 SNEGSKA (reference sequence). The CDR3 is 15 residues long. The ends were cut back, 5 bases at V and 2 bases at J, with 18 bases in the middle. Here the CDR3 reads CSAGANRALNYGYTF. The CDR3 DNA reads as TGCAGTGCTGGGGCCAATAGGGCCTTAAACTATGGCTACACCTTC.

This clonotype was seen a handful of times. Mismatch with germline at one junction end may stem from a read error. This sequence joins TRBV2 and TRBJ2-5, with unresolved D. Germline-derived CDR1 and CDR2 are SNHLY and FYNNEI. CDR3 length: 10 residues. CDR3 region: CASSIGPINF. DNA of the CDR3: TGTGCCAGCAGTATCGGCCCTATCAACTTC. The whole variable domain, remainder taken from reference TRBV2 and TRBJ2-5, is EPEVTQTPSHQVTQMGQEVILRCVPISNHLYFYWYRQILGQKVEFLVSFYNNEISEKSEIFDDQFSVERPDGSNFTLKIRSTKLEDSAMYFCASSIGPINFGPGTRLLVL.